This T cell receptor beta chain emerged from a study of OX40 agonist ivuxolimab in advanced cancers. General study results and limits: Some of the lowest clonal expansion was seen in partial responders at 0.1-3.0 mg/kg. At doses 0.1 to 3.0 mg/kg, CD4+ and CD8+ clones expanded.

A remark on this clone: What it recognizes is unknown.

Sequencing used immunoSEQ multiplex PCR; TCRdb keeps in-frame clones, though not all of them. This table holds 40,000 to 45,000 clones, around nine tenths found once. Germline V lookup: CDR1 LNHDA, CDR2 SQIVND (reference sequence). V gave up 2 bases and J gave up 2 bases, with 20 bases separating them. The CDR3 consists of 18 residues. The source is an adult with an advanced solid tumor such as melanoma, head and neck, liver or kidney cancer. V is TRBV19 and J is TRBJ2-3, with TRBD2 as a possible D gene (5 bases). The sample was CD4+ or CD8+ T cells sorted from blood, taken in a trial of the OX40 agonist ivuxolimab. CDR3 in DNA: TGTGCCAGTAGTATACTCCTTCCCGGACTGGGGAACACAGATACGCAGTATTTT. This translates into CASSILLPGLGNTDTQYF.